A selection of T cell receptor beta chains follows, all from one sample in a study of cytomegalovirus exposure and HLA in healthy donors. Profiling relied on immunoSEQ multiplex PCR, and the TCRdb table lists in-frame clones only, not all of them. Of some 180,000 clones listed, 75% are singletons. Sequencing input: PBMCs. The receptors come from a male donor in good health and CMV-seronegative. The CDR3 runs from the conserved cysteine through the conserved F or W. The order of the fields is J gene, clone size, D gene, V gene, CDR3 protein, CDR3 DNA. D genes are given only for firm matches. Clone size is shown for a subset of rows, as once, few, many or a class of expanded clone.

J: TRBJ1-2; size: NA; D: NA; V: TRBV30; CDR3: CAWSVPPGGGWAYGYTF; DNA: TGTGCCTGGAGTGTACCGCCAGGCGGAGGGTGGGCATATGGCTACACCTTC
J: TRBJ2-3; size: NA; D: TRBD2; V: TRBV7-9; CDR3: CASSSPLAGGEDTQYF; DNA: TGTGCCAGCAGCTCTCCGCTAGCGGGGGGAGAAGATACGCAGTATTTT
J: TRBJ2-3; size: NA; D: NA; V: TRBV27; CDR3: CASSLDTDTQYF; DNA: TGTGCCAGCAGCCTAGACACAGATACGCAGTATTTT
J: TRBJ2-1; size: NA; D: NA; V: TRBV28; CDR3: CASSLHPAASYNEQFF; DNA: TGTGCCAGCAGTTTACATCCAGCGGCATCCTACAATGAGCAGTTCTTC
J: TRBJ2-1; size: NA; D: NA; V: TRBV7-3; CDR3: CASSLLGGASYNEQFF; DNA: TGTGCCAGCAGCTTACTGGGCGGGGCCTCCTACAATGAGCAGTTCTTC
J: TRBJ2-2; size: few; D: NA; V: TRBV5-1; CDR3: CASRLGAENTGELFF; DNA: TGCGCCAGCAGATTAGGAGCCGAGAACACCGGGGAGCTGTTTTTT
J: TRBJ1-4; size: NA; D: TRBD1; V: TRBV15; CDR3: CATSTRTGVEKLFF; DNA: TGTGCCACCAGCACCCGGACAGGGGTGGAAAAACTGTTTTTT
J: TRBJ1-1; size: NA; D: NA; V: TRBV28; CDR3: CASRAEGTTAPYNEAFF; DNA: TGTGCCAGCAGAGCGGAGGGGACCACCGCTCCGTATAATGAAGCTTTCTTT
J: TRBJ2-6; size: NA; D: NA; V: TRBV30; CDR3: CAWRLRGLSGANVLTF; DNA: TGTGCCTGGAGATTAAGGGGCCTCTCTGGGGCCAACGTCCTGACTTTC
J: TRBJ2-1; size: once; D: TRBD1; V: TRBV28; CDR3: CASSFLDRVTGHEQFF; DNA: TGTGCCAGCAGTTTTTTGGACAGGGTCACAGGGCATGAGCAGTTCTTC
J: TRBJ1-5; size: NA; D: NA; V: TRBV28; CDR3: CASSLGTTSNQPQHF; DNA: TGTGCCAGCAGCCTCGGGACAACTAGCAATCAGCCCCAGCATTTT
J: TRBJ1-2; size: NA; D: NA; V: TRBV5-4; CDR3: CASSLGRQTYTF; DNA: TGTGCCAGCAGCTTGGGGCGGCAGACTTACACCTTC
J: TRBJ2-1; size: NA; D: TRBD1; V: TRBV10-1; CDR3: CASGDRGVDEQFF; DNA: TGCGCCAGCGGAGACAGGGGCGTCGATGAGCAGTTCTTC
J: TRBJ1-1; size: NA; D: TRBD1; V: TRBV29-1; CDR3: CSVAGQGGAFF; DNA: TGCAGCGTCGCCGGACAGGGAGGAGCTTTCTTT
J: TRBJ2-2; size: NA; D: NA; V: TRBV7-3; CDR3: CASSLRDSPNTGELFF; DNA: TGTGCCAGCAGCTTACGAGACAGTCCGAACACCGGGGAGCTGTTTTTT
J: TRBJ2-7; size: NA; D: NA; V: TRBV7-2; CDR3: CASSLGPPYEQYF; DNA: TGTGCCAGCAGCTTGGGGCCTCCCTACGAGCAGTACTTC
J: TRBJ2-7; size: NA; D: TRBD2; V: TRBV19; CDR3: CATGTSRSYEQYF; DNA: TGTGCCACTGGGACTAGCAGGTCGTACGAGCAGTACTTC
J: TRBJ1-2; size: NA; D: NA; V: TRBV30; CDR3: CAYKTGNNYGYTF; DNA: TGTGCCTATAAGACCGGGAACAACTATGGCTACACCTTC
J: TRBJ2-1; size: once; D: TRBD2; V: TRBV4-2; CDR3: CASSQALSGRDIYNEQFF; DNA: TGTGCCAGCAGCCAAGCGTTGAGCGGGAGGGATATATACAATGAGCAGTTCTTC
J: TRBJ2-7; size: NA; D: NA; V: TRBV4-1; CDR3: CASSQVSGDEQYF; DNA: TGCGCCAGCAGCCAAGTGTCGGGGGACGAGCAGTACTTC
J: TRBJ1-1; size: NA; D: TRBD1; V: TRBV4-1; CDR3: CASSQRGQVNTEAFF; DNA: TGCGCCAGCAGCCAACGAGGACAGGTGAACACTGAAGCTTTCTTT
J: TRBJ2-1; size: NA; D: TRBD2; V: TRBV7-3; CDR3: CASSFGTSGMDEQFF; DNA: TGTGCCAGCAGCTTTGGGACTAGCGGGATGGATGAGCAGTTCTTC
J: TRBJ2-7; size: NA; D: NA; V: TRBV30; CDR3: CAWSQSYEQYF; DNA: TGTGCCTGGAGTCAGTCCTACGAGCAGTACTTC
J: TRBJ2-7; size: NA; D: TRBD2; V: TRBV28; CDR3: CASSRPASGIYEQYF; DNA: TGTGCCAGCAGTCGCCCCGCTAGCGGGATCTACGAGCAGTACTTC
J: TRBJ2-1; size: NA; D: TRBD2; V: TRBV11-1; CDR3: CASSLGLAGRNEQFF; DNA: TGTGCCAGCAGCTTAGGTCTAGCGGGGAGGAATGAGCAGTTCTTC
J: TRBJ1-5; size: NA; D: NA; V: TRBV6-5; CDR3: CASSYEGGNQPQHF; DNA: TGTGCCAGCAGTTACGAGGGCGGTAATCAGCCCCAGCATTTT
J: TRBJ1-2; size: NA; D: NA; V: TRBV6-1; CDR3: CASRQQGPYGYTF; DNA: TGTGCCAGCAGGCAACAGGGCCCCTATGGCTACACCTTC
J: TRBJ1-1; size: once; D: NA; V: TRBV28; CDR3: CASSPGGPEAFF; DNA: TGTGCCAGCAGTCCCGGGGGTCCTGAAGCTTTCTTT
J: TRBJ1-2; size: few; D: NA; V: TRBV19; CDR3: CASSMTADGNYGYTF; DNA: TGTGCCAGTAGTATGACCGCCGACGGGAACTATGGCTACACCTTC
J: TRBJ2-1; size: NA; D: TRBD2; V: TRBV19; CDR3: CASSDRLAGGSYNEQFF; DNA: TGTGCCAGTAGTGACCGACTAGCGGGAGGCTCCTACAATGAGCAGTTCTTC
J: TRBJ2-7; size: NA; D: NA; V: TRBV7-7; CDR3: CASSLDMYSYEQYF; DNA: TGTGCCAGCAGCTTAGATATGTACTCCTACGAGCAGTACTTC
J: TRBJ1-1; size: few; D: NA; V: TRBV7-3; CDR3: CASSLGQNTEAFF; DNA: TGTGCCAGCAGCTTAGGACAGAACACTGAAGCTTTCTTT
J: TRBJ2-1; size: NA; D: NA; V: TRBV6-5; CDR3: CASMTRGLQYNEQFF; DNA: TGTGCCAGCATGACACGGGGACTCCAATACAATGAGCAGTTCTTC
J: TRBJ1-1; size: NA; D: TRBD1; V: TRBV9; CDR3: CASSVRGQDTEAFF; DNA: TGTGCCAGCAGCGTCCGCGGACAGGACACTGAAGCTTTCTTT
J: TRBJ2-7; size: NA; D: TRBD1; V: TRBV6-1; CDR3: CASRMGQTYEQYF; DNA: TGTGCCAGCCGGATGGGACAGACCTACGAGCAGTACTTC
J: TRBJ2-3; size: NA; D: TRBD2; V: TRBV28; CDR3: CASSMLGLAGGWGADTQYF; DNA: TGTGCCAGCAGTATGTTAGGACTAGCGGGAGGGTGGGGGGCAGATACGCAGTATTTT
J: TRBJ2-3; size: NA; D: NA; V: TRBV6-5; CDR3: CASSSYSTDTQYF; DNA: TGTGCCAGCAGTTCCTATAGCACAGATACGCAGTATTTT
J: TRBJ1-2; size: NA; D: TRBD1; V: TRBV6-1; CDR3: CASSEALNLQGNYGYTF; DNA: TGTGCCAGCAGTGAAGCGCTCAACCTACAGGGGAACTATGGCTACACCTTC